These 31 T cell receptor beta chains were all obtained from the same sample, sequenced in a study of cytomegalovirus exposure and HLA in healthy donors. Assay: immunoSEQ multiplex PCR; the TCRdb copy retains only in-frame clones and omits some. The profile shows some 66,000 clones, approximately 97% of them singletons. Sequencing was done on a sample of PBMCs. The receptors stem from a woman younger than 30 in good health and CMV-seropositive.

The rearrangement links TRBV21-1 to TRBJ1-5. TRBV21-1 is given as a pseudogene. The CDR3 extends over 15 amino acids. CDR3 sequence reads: CASSNRDFPHQPQHF. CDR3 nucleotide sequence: TGTGCCAGCAGCAACAGGGACTTCCCCCATCAGCCCCAGCATTTT.

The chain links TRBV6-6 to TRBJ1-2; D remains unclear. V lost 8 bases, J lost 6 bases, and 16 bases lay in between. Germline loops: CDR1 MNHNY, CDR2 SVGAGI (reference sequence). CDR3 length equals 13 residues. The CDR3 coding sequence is TGTGCCAGCTCCGACCGGGAGGATGATGGCTACACCTTC. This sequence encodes CASSDREDDGYTF.

CDR3 amino acids: CATQEGQGSYNEQFF. Here the CDR3 DNA reads TGTGCCACCCAAGAAGGGCAGGGTTCCTACAATGAGCAGTTCTTC. The chain employs TRBV19 and TRBJ2-1; a possible D gene is TRBD1 (5 bases). The length of the CDR3 is 15 residues. V was clipped by 10 bases and J by 1 base, with 17 bases between them. The V gene's germline CDR1 is LNHDA and CDR2 SQIVND (reference sequence).

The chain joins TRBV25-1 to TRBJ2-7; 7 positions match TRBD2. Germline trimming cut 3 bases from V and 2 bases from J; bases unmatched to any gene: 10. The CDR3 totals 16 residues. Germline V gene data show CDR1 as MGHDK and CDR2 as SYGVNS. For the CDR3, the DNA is TGTGCCAGCAGTGATTCTAGCGGAAGAAGACCCTACGAGCAGTACTTC. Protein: CASSDSSGRRPYEQYF.

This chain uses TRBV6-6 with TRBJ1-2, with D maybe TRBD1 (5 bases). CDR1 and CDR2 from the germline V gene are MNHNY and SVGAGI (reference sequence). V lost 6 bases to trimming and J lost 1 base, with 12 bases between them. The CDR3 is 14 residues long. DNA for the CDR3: TGTGCCAGCAGCTTCTCGGACAATAACTATGGCTACACCTTC. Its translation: CASSFSDNNYGYTF.

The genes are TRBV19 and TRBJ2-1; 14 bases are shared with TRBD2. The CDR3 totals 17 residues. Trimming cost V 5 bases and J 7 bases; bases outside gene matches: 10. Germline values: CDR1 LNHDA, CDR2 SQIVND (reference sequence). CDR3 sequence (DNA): TGTGCCAGTAGTCCAGCTCCCGGGACTAGCGGGGGAAATGAGCAGTTCTTC. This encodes CASSPAPGTSGGNEQFF.

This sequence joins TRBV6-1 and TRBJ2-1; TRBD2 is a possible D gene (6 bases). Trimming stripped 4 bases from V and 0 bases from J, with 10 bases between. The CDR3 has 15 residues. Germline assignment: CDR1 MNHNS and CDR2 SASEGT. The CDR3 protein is CASSVEGGSYNEQFF. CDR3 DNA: TGTGCCAGCAGTGTTGAGGGAGGCTCCTACAATGAGCAGTTCTTC.

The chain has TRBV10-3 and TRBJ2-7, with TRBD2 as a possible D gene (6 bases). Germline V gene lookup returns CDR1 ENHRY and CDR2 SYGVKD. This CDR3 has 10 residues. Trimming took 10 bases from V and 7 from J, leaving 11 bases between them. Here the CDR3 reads CATSDGEQYF. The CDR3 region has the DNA TGTGCCACTAGCGATGGGGAGCAGTACTTC.

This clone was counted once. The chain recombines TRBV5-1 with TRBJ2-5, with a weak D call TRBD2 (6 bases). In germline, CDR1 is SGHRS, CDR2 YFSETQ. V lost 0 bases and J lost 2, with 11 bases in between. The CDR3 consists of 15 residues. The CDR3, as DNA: TGCGCCAGCAGCTTGGGGGGAGGAACTCAAGAGACCCAGTACTTC. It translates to CASSLGGGTQETQYF. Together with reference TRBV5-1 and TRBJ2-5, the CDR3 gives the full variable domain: KAGVTQTPRYLIKTRGQQVTLSCSPISGHRSVSWYQQTPGQGLQFLFEYFSETQRNKGNFPGRFSGRQFSNSRSEMNVSTLELGDSALYLCASSLGGGTQETQYFGPGTRLLVL.

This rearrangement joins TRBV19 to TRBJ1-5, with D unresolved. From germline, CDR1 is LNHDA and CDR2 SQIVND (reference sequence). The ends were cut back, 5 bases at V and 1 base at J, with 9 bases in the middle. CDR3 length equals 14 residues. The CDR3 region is CASSPLGSNQPQHF. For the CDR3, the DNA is TGTGCCAGTAGTCCCCTAGGAAGCAATCAGCCCCAGCATTTT.

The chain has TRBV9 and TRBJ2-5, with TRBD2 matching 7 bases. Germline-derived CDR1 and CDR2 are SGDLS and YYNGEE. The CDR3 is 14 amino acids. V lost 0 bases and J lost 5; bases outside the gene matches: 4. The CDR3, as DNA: TGTGCCAGCAGCGTAGGACTAGCTAGCGAGACCCAGTACTTC. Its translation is CASSVGLASETQYF.

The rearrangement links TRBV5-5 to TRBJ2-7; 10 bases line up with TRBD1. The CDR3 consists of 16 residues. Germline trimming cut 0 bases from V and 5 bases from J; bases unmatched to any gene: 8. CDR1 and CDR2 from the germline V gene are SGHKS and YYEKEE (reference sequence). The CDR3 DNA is TGTGCCAGCAGCTTGGGTAAATGGGACAGGGGCGACGAGCAGTACTTC. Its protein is CASSLGKWDRGDEQYF.

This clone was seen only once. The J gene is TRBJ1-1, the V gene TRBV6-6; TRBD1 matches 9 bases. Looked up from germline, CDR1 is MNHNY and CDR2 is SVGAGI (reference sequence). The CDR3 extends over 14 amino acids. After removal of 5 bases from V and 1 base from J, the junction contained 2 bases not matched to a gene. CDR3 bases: TGTGCCAGCAGTCCGGACAGGGGGAACACTGAAGCTTTCTTT. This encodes CASSPDRGNTEAFF.

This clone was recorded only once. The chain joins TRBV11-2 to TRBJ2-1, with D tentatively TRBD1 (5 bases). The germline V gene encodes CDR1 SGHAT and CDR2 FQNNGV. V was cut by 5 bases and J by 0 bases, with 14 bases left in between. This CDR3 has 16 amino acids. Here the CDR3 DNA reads TGTGCCAGCAGCCGATGGGGAAGGGGCTCCTACAATGAGCAGTTCTTC. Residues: CASSRWGRGSYNEQFF.

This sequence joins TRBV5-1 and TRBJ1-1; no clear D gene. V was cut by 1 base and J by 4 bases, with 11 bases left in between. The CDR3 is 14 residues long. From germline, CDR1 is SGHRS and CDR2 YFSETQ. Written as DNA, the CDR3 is TGCGCCAGCAGCTTGAAACAACGGGGCACTGAAGCTTTCTTT. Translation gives CASSLKQRGTEAFF.

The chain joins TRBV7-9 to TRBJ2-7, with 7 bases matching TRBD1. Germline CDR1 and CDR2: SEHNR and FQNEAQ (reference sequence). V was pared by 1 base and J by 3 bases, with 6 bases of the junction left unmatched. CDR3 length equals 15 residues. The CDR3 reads CASSLVRTGDYEQYF. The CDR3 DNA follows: TGTGCCAGCAGCTTAGTCCGGACAGGAGACTACGAGCAGTACTTC. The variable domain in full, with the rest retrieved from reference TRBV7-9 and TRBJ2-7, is DTGVSQNPRHKITKRGQNVTFRCDPISEHNRLYWYRQTLGQGPEFLTYFQNEAQLEKSRLLSDRFSAERPKGSFSTLEIQRTEQGDSAMYLCASSLVRTGDYEQYFGPGTRLTVT.

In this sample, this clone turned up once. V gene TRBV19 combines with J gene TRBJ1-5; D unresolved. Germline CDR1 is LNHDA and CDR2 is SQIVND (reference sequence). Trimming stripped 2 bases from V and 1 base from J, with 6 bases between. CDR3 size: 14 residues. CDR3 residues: CASSIPRSNQPQHF. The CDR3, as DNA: TGTGCCAGTAGTATACCGCGAAGCAATCAGCCCCAGCATTTT.

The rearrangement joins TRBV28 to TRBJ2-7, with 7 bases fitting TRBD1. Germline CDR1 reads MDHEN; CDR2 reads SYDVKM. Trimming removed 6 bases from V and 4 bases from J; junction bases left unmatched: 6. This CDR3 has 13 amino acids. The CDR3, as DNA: TGTGCCAGCAGGTTGACAGGGATGTACGAGCAGTACTTC. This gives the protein CASRLTGMYEQYF.

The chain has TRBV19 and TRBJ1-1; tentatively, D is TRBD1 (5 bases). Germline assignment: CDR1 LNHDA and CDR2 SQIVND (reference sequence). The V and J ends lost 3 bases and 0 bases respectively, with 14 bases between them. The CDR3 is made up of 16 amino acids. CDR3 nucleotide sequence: TGTGCCAGTAGTATGGAAGGGGTCAGGGTGAACACTGAAGCTTTCTTT. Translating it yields CASSMEGVRVNTEAFF.

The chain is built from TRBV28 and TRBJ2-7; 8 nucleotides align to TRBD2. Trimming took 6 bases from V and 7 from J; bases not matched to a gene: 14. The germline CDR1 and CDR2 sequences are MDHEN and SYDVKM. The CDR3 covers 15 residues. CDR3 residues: CASSPMRGAQREQYF. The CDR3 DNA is TGTGCCAGCAGCCCCATGCGGGGGGCGCAGAGAGAGCAGTACTTC.

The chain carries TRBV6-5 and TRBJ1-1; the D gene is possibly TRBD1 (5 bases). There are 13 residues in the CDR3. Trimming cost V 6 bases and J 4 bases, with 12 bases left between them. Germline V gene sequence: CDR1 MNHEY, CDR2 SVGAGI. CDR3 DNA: TGTGCCAGCAGGATGGGGGGAGTCACTGAAGCTTTCTTT. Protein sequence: CASRMGGVTEAFF.

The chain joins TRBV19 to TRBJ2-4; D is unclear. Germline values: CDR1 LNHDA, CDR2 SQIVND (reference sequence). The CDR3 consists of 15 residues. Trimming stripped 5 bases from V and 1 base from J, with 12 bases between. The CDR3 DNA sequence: TGTGCCAGTAGTCAAACCGCGAGGGCCAAAAACATTCAGTACTTC. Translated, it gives CASSQTARAKNIQYF.

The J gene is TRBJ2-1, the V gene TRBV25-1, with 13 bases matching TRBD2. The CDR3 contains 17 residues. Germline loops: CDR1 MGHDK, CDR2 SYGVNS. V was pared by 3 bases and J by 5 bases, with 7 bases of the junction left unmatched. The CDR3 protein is CASSDLTSGRFNNEQFF. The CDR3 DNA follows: TGTGCCAGCAGTGATTTGACTAGCGGGAGGTTCAACAATGAGCAGTTCTTC.

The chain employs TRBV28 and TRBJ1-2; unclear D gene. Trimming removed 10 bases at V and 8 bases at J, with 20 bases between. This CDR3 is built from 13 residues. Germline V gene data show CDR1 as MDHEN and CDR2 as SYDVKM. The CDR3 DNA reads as TGTGCCACCTCCGACGGGTTGTTTGGGGGCTACACCTTC. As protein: CATSDGLFGGYTF.

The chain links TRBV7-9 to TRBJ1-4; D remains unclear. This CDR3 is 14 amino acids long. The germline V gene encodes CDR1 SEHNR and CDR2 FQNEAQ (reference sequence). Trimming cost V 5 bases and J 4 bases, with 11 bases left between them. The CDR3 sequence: CASSPQRDNEKLFF. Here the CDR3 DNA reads TGTGCCAGCAGCCCCCAGAGGGATAATGAAAAACTGTTTTTT.

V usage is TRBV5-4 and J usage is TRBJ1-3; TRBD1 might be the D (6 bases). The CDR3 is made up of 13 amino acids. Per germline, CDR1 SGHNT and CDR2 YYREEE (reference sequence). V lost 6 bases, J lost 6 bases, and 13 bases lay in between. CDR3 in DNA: TGTGCCAGCACTTACACAGGGTCAAACACCATATATTTT. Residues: CASTYTGSNTIYF.

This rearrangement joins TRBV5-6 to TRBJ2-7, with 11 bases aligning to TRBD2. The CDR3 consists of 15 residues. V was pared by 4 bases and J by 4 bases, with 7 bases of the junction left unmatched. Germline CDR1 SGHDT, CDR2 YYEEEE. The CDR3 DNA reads TGTGCCAGCAGCAACATAGCGGGAGGGCCGTACGAGCAGTACTTC. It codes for CASSNIAGGPYEQYF.

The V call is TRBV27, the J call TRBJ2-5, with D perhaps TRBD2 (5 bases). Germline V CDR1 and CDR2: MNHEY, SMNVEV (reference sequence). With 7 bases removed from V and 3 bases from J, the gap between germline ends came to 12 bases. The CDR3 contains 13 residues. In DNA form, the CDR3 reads TGTGCCAGCATCGAGGGCCGTAAAGAGACCCAGTACTTC. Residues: CASIEGRKETQYF.

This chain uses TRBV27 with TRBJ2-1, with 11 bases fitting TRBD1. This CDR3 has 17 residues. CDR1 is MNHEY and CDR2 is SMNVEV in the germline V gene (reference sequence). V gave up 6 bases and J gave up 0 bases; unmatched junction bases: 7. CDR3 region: CASRDGQGASSYNEQFF. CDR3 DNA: TGTGCCAGCAGAGACGGACAGGGGGCGAGCTCCTACAATGAGCAGTTCTTC.

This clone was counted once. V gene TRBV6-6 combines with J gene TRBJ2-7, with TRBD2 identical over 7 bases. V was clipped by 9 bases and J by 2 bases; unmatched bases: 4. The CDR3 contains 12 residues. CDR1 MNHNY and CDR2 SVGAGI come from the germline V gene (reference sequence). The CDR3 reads CASKRGPYEQYF. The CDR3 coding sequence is TGTGCCAGTAAGCGGGGACCCTACGAGCAGTACTTC.

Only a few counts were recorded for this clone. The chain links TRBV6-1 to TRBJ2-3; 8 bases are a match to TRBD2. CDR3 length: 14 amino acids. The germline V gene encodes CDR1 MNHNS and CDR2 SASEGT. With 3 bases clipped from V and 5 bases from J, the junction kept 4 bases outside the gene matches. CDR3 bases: TGTGCCAGCAGTGAGGGGACTAGGAAAGATACGCAGTATTTT. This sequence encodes CASSEGTRKDTQYF.